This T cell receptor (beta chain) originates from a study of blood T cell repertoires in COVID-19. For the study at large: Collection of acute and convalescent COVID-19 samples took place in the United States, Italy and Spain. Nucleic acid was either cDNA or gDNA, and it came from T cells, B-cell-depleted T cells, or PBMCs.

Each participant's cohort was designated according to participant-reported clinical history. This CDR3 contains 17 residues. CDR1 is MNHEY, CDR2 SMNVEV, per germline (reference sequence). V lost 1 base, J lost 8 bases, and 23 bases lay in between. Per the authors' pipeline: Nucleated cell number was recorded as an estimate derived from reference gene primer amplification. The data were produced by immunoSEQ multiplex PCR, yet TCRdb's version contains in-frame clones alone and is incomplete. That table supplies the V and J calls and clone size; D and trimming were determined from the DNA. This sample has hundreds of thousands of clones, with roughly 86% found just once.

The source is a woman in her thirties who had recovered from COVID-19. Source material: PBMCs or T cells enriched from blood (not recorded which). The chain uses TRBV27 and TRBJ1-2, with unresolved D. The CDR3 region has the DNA TGTGCCAGCAGTTTATATCTGGCGGCCACTAACACCTTAGGCTACACCTTC. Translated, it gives CASSLYLAATNTLGYTF.